These 27 T cell receptor beta chains originate from one sample sequenced in a study of T cell repertoires in cytomegalovirus infection. TCRdb redid the calling of the reads with MiXCR, one entry per CDR3 protein. The sample contains around 260,000 distinct CDR3 sequences, around 25% of which appear only once. The sample taken for sequencing was PBMCs. Source of these receptors: a human donor in good health (CMV status not recorded). Some clones in this sample may be carry-over from other donors' samples.

This clonotype was picked up many times. The V call is TRBV7-2, the J call TRBJ1-2; 9 bases align to TRBD1. The CDR3 spans 15 residues. Trimming at V came to 5 bases and at J to 4 bases, leaving 8 bases not matched to a gene. The germline gives CDR1 SGHTA, CDR2 FQGNSA. The CDR3 coding sequence is TGTGCCAGCAGCCTTAAAGGGACAGGGATCTATGGCTACACCTTC. Encoded protein: CASSLKGTGIYGYTF.

This clonotype has only a few counts. The chain joins TRBV7-2 to TRBJ2-1, with 10 bases identical to TRBD2. The CDR3 totals 14 residues. Germline V gene lookup returns CDR1 SGHTA and CDR2 FQGNSA. J was trimmed by 10 bases and V by 4 bases; bases with no gene match: 7. The CDR3 nucleotides are TGTGCCAGCAGCTCCAAAGCGGGGGGGCTGGAGCAGTTCTTC. Its protein is CASSSKAGGLEQFF.

CDR3 protein: CASSYSGLPNTGELFF. CDR3 bases: TGTGCCAGCAGTTACTCGGGACTCCCGAACACCGGGGAGCTGTTTTTT. This sequence joins TRBV6-8 and TRBJ2-2, with TRBD2 as a possible D gene (6 bases). In germline, CDR1 is MNHGY, CDR2 SAAAGT. Trimming removed 0 bases at V and 0 bases at J, with 8 bases between. There are 16 residues in the CDR3.

Ten or more counts support this clonotype. The chain links TRBV7-2 to TRBJ2-3; TRBD2 matches at 8 bases. Germline trimming cut 6 bases from V and 5 bases from J; bases unmatched to any gene: 7. The CDR3 spans 14 residues. Germline-derived CDR1 and CDR2 are SGHTA and FQGNSA. CDR3 sequence reads: CASSPGLARDTQYF. The CDR3 DNA reads as TGTGCCAGCAGTCCCGGACTAGCCAGAGATACGCAGTATTTT.

V gene TRBV18 combines with J gene TRBJ1-1; the match to TRBD1 covers 8 bases. From germline, CDR1 is KGHSH and CDR2 LQKENI. The CDR3 sequence is 14 residues long. The V and J ends lost 4 bases and 4 bases, in that order; junction bases with no gene match: 5. The CDR3 region is CASSRGQGFTEAFF. Here the CDR3 DNA reads TGTGCCAGCTCACGCGGACAGGGCTTCACTGAAGCTTTCTTT. Combining the CDR3 with reference TRBV18 and TRBJ1-1 gives the whole variable domain NAGVMQNPRHLVRRRGQEARLRCSPMKGHSHVYWYRQLPEEGLKFMVYLQKENIIDESGMPKERFSAEFPKEGPSILRIQQVVRGDSAAYFCASSRGQGFTEAFFGQGTRLTVV.

This clonotype was detected only once. The CDR3 reads CASSRDRGLNQPQHF. The CDR3 DNA reads TGTGCCAGCAGCCGGGACAGGGGCCTCAATCAGCCCCAGCATTTT. This chain links TRBV5-4 with TRBJ1-5, with 10 bases aligning to TRBD1. This CDR3 region has 15 residues. Germline V gene sequence: CDR1 SGHNT, CDR2 YYREEE (reference sequence). V lost 4 bases to trimming and J lost 3 bases; unmatched junction nucleotides: 4.

Many counts were recorded for this clonotype. The rearrangement links TRBV7-2 to TRBJ1-2, with 9 bases fitting TRBD1. V trimming: 1 base; J trimming: 6 bases; junction bases outside the gene matches: 6. Germline V CDR1 and CDR2: SGHTA, FQGNSA. CDR3 length: 15 amino acids. CDR3 sequence (DNA): TGTGCCAGCAGCTTAGTCGGGACAGGGTCTAATGGCTACACCTTC. The encoded protein is CASSLVGTGSNGYTF.

Ten or more counts support this clonotype. The chain couples TRBV7-2 to TRBJ2-7; D gene unclear. This CDR3 contains 14 residues. V lost 2 bases to trimming and J lost 3 bases, with 11 bases between them. Germline V lookup: CDR1 SGHTA, CDR2 FQGNSA. The CDR3 bases are TGTGCCAGCAGCTTACGAGAGATTGGCTACGAGCAGTACTTC. Translation: CASSLREIGYEQYF.

The CDR3 loop is CASSFQERTEAFF. CDR3 DNA: TGTGCCAGCAGTTTTCAGGAAAGGACTGAAGCTTTCTTT. The gene calls are TRBV27 and TRBJ1-1; D remains ambiguous. The V gene's germline CDR1 is MNHEY and CDR2 SMNVEV (reference sequence). This CDR3 spans 13 amino acids. Trimming stripped 3 bases from V and 5 bases from J, with 10 bases between.

The chain recombines TRBV10-3 with TRBJ1-1; no definite D call. Germline V gene lookup returns CDR1 ENHRY and CDR2 SYGVKD. Between the trimmed V and J ends, which lost 0 bases and 4 bases, there was a span of 9 bases. The CDR3 has 14 amino acids. CDR3 in DNA: TGTGCCATCAGTGAGTCGTCCTGGGGCACTGAAGCTTTCTTT. Protein sequence: CAISESSWGTEAFF.

This clonotype was seen a few times. V usage is TRBV19 and J usage is TRBJ1-5, with a weak D call TRBD1 (6 bases). The CDR3 is 16 amino acids. Trimming shortened V by 6 bases and J by 1 base, and 16 bases separated the two germline ends. Germline V CDR1 and CDR2: LNHDA, SQIVND (reference sequence). The CDR3, as DNA: TGTGCCAGTAGGGAAACCGGGACACGGAGCAATCAGCCCCAGCATTTT. Residues: CASRETGTRSNQPQHF. The full variable domain, in which reference TRBV19 and TRBJ1-5 provide the parts outside the CDR3, is DGGITQSPKYLFRKEGQNVTLSCEQNLNHDAMYWYRQDPGQGLRLIYYSQIVNDFQKGDIAEGYSVSREKKESFPLTVTSAQKNPTAFYLCASRETGTRSNQPQHFGDGTRLSIL.

The chain uses TRBV5-1 and TRBJ2-5; 7 nucleotides line up with TRBD2. CDR1 is SGHRS and CDR2 is YFSETQ in the germline V gene. This CDR3 comprises 16 residues. J gave up 0 bases and V 0 bases, and 5 bases lay outside the gene matches. CDR3 sequence (DNA): TGCGCCAGCAGCTTGGTTCTAGCGGAGAACCAAGAGACCCAGTACTTC. Translated: CASSLVLAENQETQYF.

The V gene is TRBV6-6, the J gene TRBJ1-4; D remains ambiguous. The CDR3 covers 15 residues. In germline, CDR1 is MNHNY, CDR2 SVGAGI (reference sequence). V shed 0 bases and J shed 4 bases, with 9 bases lying between them. The CDR3 here is CASSYSTANNEKLFF. In DNA form, the CDR3 reads TGTGCCAGCAGTTACTCGACGGCAAATAATGAAAAACTGTTTTTT.

This sequence joins TRBV2 and TRBJ2-2, with D perhaps TRBD1 (6 bases). CDR1 and CDR2 from the germline V gene are SNHLY and FYNNEI. V lost 6 bases and J 1 base, leaving 15 bases between the germline ends. This CDR3 is built from 16 residues. This CDR3 reads CASRELQGQNTGELFF. CDR3 DNA sequence: TGTGCCAGCAGGGAGCTACAGGGCCAGAACACCGGGGAGCTGTTTTTT.

This chain joins TRBV28 and TRBJ2-1; TRBD1 might be the D (5 bases). Trimming stripped 5 bases from V and 7 bases from J, with 12 bases between. Germline V gene data show CDR1 as MDHEN and CDR2 as SYDVKM. This CDR3 is 13 amino acids long. CDR3 in amino acids: CASSLSRENEQFF. The CDR3 DNA is TGTGCCAGCAGTCTGTCCAGGGAAAATGAGCAGTTCTTC.

The chain is built from TRBV7-8 and TRBJ2-7, with TRBD1 identical over 10 bases. The ends lost 4 bases at V and 1 base at J; junction bases unmatched: 7. The CDR3 has 16 amino acids. The germline CDR1 and CDR2 sequences are SGHVS and FQNEAQ. CDR3 nucleotides: TGTGCCAGCAGCTCGAAGAGACAGGGGGCTTCCTACGAGCAGTACTTC. As protein: CASSSKRQGASYEQYF.

This clonotype was observed at least ten times. V gene TRBV7-2 combines with J gene TRBJ2-5; the match to TRBD2 covers 8 bases. CDR1 is SGHTA, CDR2 FQGNSA, per germline. This CDR3 is 16 amino acids long. J lost 6 bases, V lost 5 bases, and 14 bases had no gene match. Here the CDR3 reads CASSHTGREAEKTQYF. The CDR3 coding sequence is TGTGCCAGCAGCCACACGGGGCGGGAGGCGGAAAAGACCCAGTACTTC.

This clonotype appeared a few times. The CDR3 DNA follows: TGCAGTGCTAGAGGGAGGACGGGAGGTCTCTACGAGCAGTACTTC. Encoded protein: CSARGRTGGLYEQYF. The chain combines TRBV20-1 with TRBJ2-7; the match to TRBD2 covers 7 bases. J lost 3 bases, V lost 1 base, and 9 bases had no gene match. The CDR3 spans 15 residues. Germline V gene data show CDR1 as DFQATT and CDR2 as SNEGSKA (reference sequence).

The chain has TRBV20-1 and TRBJ2-5, with 7 bases lining up with TRBD1. The CDR3 totals 13 residues. Losses at the gene ends were 6 bases for V and 1 base for J; bases not matched to a gene: 5. The V gene's germline CDR1 is DFQATT and CDR2 SNEGSKA (reference sequence). The CDR3 loop is CSAFDRVQETQYF. In nucleotides, the CDR3 is TGCAGTGCGTTCGACAGGGTCCAAGAGACCCAGTACTTC.

This chain links TRBV28 with TRBJ1-5, with unresolved D. The CDR3 is made up of 12 amino acids. V was cut by 7 bases and J by 6 bases, with 10 bases left in between. Germline assignment: CDR1 MDHEN and CDR2 SYDVKM. CDR3 DNA: TGTGCCAGCAACGGGCCAGGTCAGCCCCAGCATTTT. Translation: CASNGPGQPQHF.

This clonotype was counted only a few times. The rearrangement links TRBV28 to TRBJ2-7, with TRBD2 matching over 13 bases. Germline CDR1 and CDR2: MDHEN and SYDVKM. The CDR3 is made up of 15 amino acids. V lost 6 bases and J lost 7; bases outside the gene matches: 9. The CDR3 spells CASSRGLAGVSEQYF. The CDR3 DNA is TGTGCCAGCAGCCGAGGACTAGCGGGAGTAAGTGAGCAGTACTTC.

This clonotype was observed a few times. The chain combines TRBV12-3 or TRBV12-4 with TRBJ2-7, with TRBD1 matching 9 bases. The CDR3 is made up of 18 amino acids. V trimming: 3 bases; J trimming: 6 bases; junction bases outside the gene matches: 18. The CDR3: CASSFRLLSSGQGGEQYF. CDR3 DNA sequence: TGTGCCAGCAGTTTTAGGTTGTTGTCTTCGGGACAGGGAGGCGAGCAGTACTTC.

This clonotype was seen many times. The J gene is TRBJ2-3, the V gene TRBV7-2; D not certain. The V gene lost 1 base and the J gene lost 0 bases, with 8 bases spanning the gap. This CDR3 spans 15 amino acids. Germline CDR1 SGHTA, CDR2 FQGNSA. This chain's CDR3 is CASSLVAVSTDTQYF. CDR3 DNA: TGTGCCAGCAGCTTAGTGGCCGTAAGCACAGATACGCAGTATTTT. The full variable domain, completed using reference TRBV7-2 and TRBJ2-3, is GAGVSQSPSNKVTEKGKDVELRCDPISGHTALYWYRQSLGQGLEFLIYFQGNSAPDKSGLPSDRFSAERTGGSVSTLTIQRTQQEDSAVYLCASSLVAVSTDTQYFGPGTRLTVL.

This chain uses TRBV29-1 with TRBJ2-1; 7 positions agree with TRBD1. CDR3 length: 14 residues. In germline, CDR1 is SQVTM, CDR2 ANQGSEA. V was clipped by 3 bases and J by 6 bases; unmatched bases: 8. CDR3 sequence (DNA): TGCAGCGTTGATGAGACAGGGTCTGGCAATGAGCAGTTCTTC. Its translation: CSVDETGSGNEQFF.

This rearrangement joins TRBV3-1 to TRBJ2-1; 9 bases agree with TRBD1. The CDR3 has 14 residues. Looked up from germline, CDR1 is LGHDT and CDR2 is YNNKEL (reference sequence). The V and J ends lost 4 bases and 8 bases, in that order; junction bases with no gene match: 6. This CDR3 is CASSRDRARHEQFF. CDR3 bases: TGTGCCAGCAGCCGGGACAGGGCTAGGCATGAGCAGTTCTTC.

The chain combines TRBV12-3 or TRBV12-4 with TRBJ1-1, with D maybe TRBD1 (6 bases). V dropped 6 bases and J dropped 5 bases, with 13 bases sitting between them. The CDR3 has 13 amino acids. The CDR3 region has the DNA TGTGCCAGCAGAACGACAGGTAGGACTGAAGCTTTCTTT. It specifies CASRTTGRTEAFF.

This rearrangement joins TRBV12-3 or TRBV12-4 to TRBJ2-7; 7 nucleotides align to TRBD2. The CDR3 spans 14 residues. Unmatched junction bases numbered 13, after V lost 9 bases and J lost 5 bases. DNA for the CDR3: TGTGCCAGTGGTATCCTAGCGGTCTGGAACGAGCAGTACTTC. Translation: CASGILAVWNEQYF.